The 30 T cell receptor beta chains below come from one sample, sequenced in a study of blood T cell repertoires in COVID-19. This table comes from immunoSEQ multiplex PCR, and its TCRdb copy is limited to in-frame clones, with some not included. The repertoire holds about 380,000 clones, 81% seen once, with more than 1% in the top ten. Material: peripheral blood. The source is a human donor with acute or convalescent COVID-19. The donor label of this sample is uncertain.

This chain links TRBV28 with TRBJ2-7; 10 bases match TRBD1. V was clipped by 3 bases and J by 5 bases; unmatched bases: 16. Germline V gene lookup returns CDR1 MDHEN and CDR2 SYDVKM. The CDR3 is 18 amino acids. CDR3 nucleotide sequence: TGTGCCAGCAGTTTTTATTCTGTAAGGGGACAGGGGAAGGACGAGCAGTACTTC. It codes for CASSFYSVRGQGKDEQYF.

Written as DNA, the CDR3 is TGTGCCAGCAGCGACTATACAGGGAAGGGGAGCAATCAGCCCCAGCATTTT. This gives the protein CASSDYTGKGSNQPQHF. This chain joins TRBV7-9 and TRBJ1-5; D possibly corresponds to TRBD1 (6 bases). The length of the CDR3 is 17 residues. Germline CDR1 SEHNR, CDR2 FQNEAQ (reference sequence). The V gene lost 5 bases and the J gene lost 1 base, with 18 bases spanning the gap.

The chain couples TRBV27 to TRBJ1-6, with D unclear. Germline lookup yields CDR1 MNHEY and CDR2 SMNVEV (reference sequence). CDR3 size: 16 residues. V was pared by 2 bases and J by 9 bases, with 17 bases between. The CDR3 DNA reads as TGTGCCAGCAGTTTAGGCGGGTTCTCGGATGGTTCACCCCTCCACTTT. Translating gives CASSLGGFSDGSPLHF.

The CDR3 nucleotides are TGTGCCAGCAGTAAACTAGGGACAGCTAACTATGGCTACACCTTC. As protein: CASSKLGTANYGYTF. This chain uses TRBV6-5 with TRBJ1-2; 7 bases are a match to TRBD1. Germline V CDR1 and CDR2: MNHEY, SVGAGI. CDR3 size: 15 residues. The junction had 6 bases not matched to a gene; V was cut back by 5 bases and J by 0 bases.

The gene calls are TRBV27 and TRBJ1-4, with TRBD1 identical over 12 bases. Germline V gene sequence: CDR1 MNHEY, CDR2 SMNVEV (reference sequence). CDR3 size: 19 residues. The J segment lost 1 base and the V segment lost 0 bases, leaving 6 bases of the junction unmatched. CDR3 sequence: CASSLSKWDRGRTNEKLFF. CDR3 DNA: TGTGCCAGCAGTTTATCGAAATGGGACAGGGGGCGAACTAATGAAAAACTGTTTTTT.

The V call is TRBV29-1, the J call TRBJ2-5; D unclear. CDR1 is SQVTM, CDR2 ANQGSEA, per germline. This CDR3 region has 13 residues. Trimming stripped 4 bases from V and 4 bases from J, with 13 bases between. In DNA, the CDR3 is TGCAGCGTTGCTGTGTCCCCCCGAGAGACCCAGTACTTC. Its protein is CSVAVSPRETQYF.

The chain links TRBV24-1 to TRBJ2-1; 7 nucleotides match TRBD1. CDR1 and CDR2 (germline): KGHDR, SFDVKD. This CDR3 contains 15 residues. With V trimmed by 3 bases and J by 11 bases, 12 bases remained unmatched. CDR3 sequence: CATSDPGTAMYKQFF. CDR3 DNA: TGTGCCACCAGTGATCCCGGGACAGCAATGTATAAGCAGTTCTTC.

The gene calls are TRBV5-1 and TRBJ1-2; TRBD1 agrees at 7 bases. Trimming removed 2 bases from V and 8 bases from J; junction bases left unmatched: 12. CDR1 SGHRS and CDR2 YFSETQ come from the germline V gene. The CDR3 sequence is 15 residues long. Here the CDR3 DNA reads TGCGCCAGCAGCTTTACTCCGGACAGGTCTGGCGGCTACACCTTC. It specifies CASSFTPDRSGGYTF.

The chain is built from TRBV19 and TRBJ2-4, with D maybe TRBD1 (5 bases). CDR3 length: 16 residues. From germline, CDR1 is LNHDA and CDR2 SQIVND (reference sequence). V was cut by 1 base and J by 2 bases, with 12 bases left in between. This CDR3 is CASSIAPQGSKNIQYF. The CDR3, as DNA: TGTGCCAGTAGTATAGCCCCCCAGGGTTCCAAAAACATTCAGTACTTC. Full variable domain (rest looked up from reference TRBV19 and TRBJ2-4): DGGITQSPKYLFRKEGQNVTLSCEQNLNHDAMYWYRQDPGQGLRLIYYSQIVNDFQKGDIAEGYSVSREKKESFPLTVTSAQKNPTAFYLCASSIAPQGSKNIQYFGAGTRLSVL.

The chain employs TRBV19 and TRBJ1-2, with 8 bases lining up with TRBD1. V lost 5 bases to trimming and J lost 14 bases; unmatched junction nucleotides: 10. Germline loops: CDR1 LNHDA, CDR2 SQIVND (reference sequence). This CDR3 is built from 12 residues. The CDR3 here is CASSLKRTGITF. As DNA, the CDR3 is TGTGCCAGTAGTCTCAAAAGGACAGGGATAACCTTC.

The CDR3 bases are TGCGCCAGCAGCTCGGGACAGGGGAATTCACCCCTCCACTTT. Translating gives CASSSGQGNSPLHF. The rearrangement joins TRBV5-1 to TRBJ1-6, with 10 bases lining up with TRBD1. The CDR3 spans 14 residues. With V trimmed by 3 bases and J by 7 bases, 1 base remained unmatched. The germline CDR1 and CDR2 sequences are SGHRS and YFSETQ. The full variable domain, rest sourced from reference TRBV5-1 and TRBJ1-6, is KAGVTQTPRYLIKTRGQQVTLSCSPISGHRSVSWYQQTPGQGLQFLFEYFSETQRNKGNFPGRFSGRQFSNSRSEMNVSTLELGDSALYLCASSSGQGNSPLHFGNGTRLTVT.

The chain is built from TRBV20-1 and TRBJ1-1; a weak D match, TRBD1 (5 bases). V was trimmed by 3 bases and J by 11 bases, leaving 19 bases between them. This CDR3 region has 13 residues. Germline loops: CDR1 DFQATT, CDR2 SNEGSKA (reference sequence). The CDR3 loop reads CSASFSNRYSAFF. The DNA for the CDR3 is TGCAGTGCTAGTTTTTCCAACAGGTATTCGGCTTTCTTT.

The table lists this clone with a count of one. The chain recombines TRBV2 with TRBJ1-2; D gene ambiguous. Germline assignment: CDR1 SNHLY and CDR2 FYNNEI. This CDR3 has 13 residues. Trimming removed 6 bases at V and 5 bases at J, with 13 bases between. CDR3 bases: TGTGCCAGCAGCCTGCAGTTCAATTATGGCTACACCTTC. It codes for CASSLQFNYGYTF.

This chain links TRBV5-1 with TRBJ1-1, with 9 bases aligning to TRBD1. The CDR3 extends over 16 amino acids. V dropped 0 bases and J dropped 5; count of bases not matched to a gene: 8. The germline gives CDR1 SGHRS, CDR2 YFSETQ. In DNA, the CDR3 is TGCGCCAGCAGCTTGGCCACCGGGACAGGGAAAACTGAAGCTTTCTTT. Its translation is CASSLATGTGKTEAFF.

The rearrangement joins TRBV27 to TRBJ2-3; TRBD1 is a possible D gene (5 bases). CDR3 length: 14 amino acids. Trimming took 5 bases from V and 6 from J, leaving 15 bases between them. In germline, CDR1 is MNHEY, CDR2 SMNVEV (reference sequence). The CDR3 DNA is TGTGCCAGCAGTCCAGGGTATCCCGGGGATACGCAGTATTTT. Protein sequence: CASSPGYPGDTQYF.

The rearrangement links TRBV5-1 to TRBJ2-3; 14 bases are shared with TRBD2. Germline V gene lookup returns CDR1 SGHRS and CDR2 YFSETQ. The CDR3 contains 18 residues. Trimming at V came to 4 bases and at J to 0 bases, leaving 7 bases not matched to a gene. CDR3 amino acids: CASSPTWTSGGSTDTQYF. As DNA, the CDR3 is TGCGCCAGCAGCCCCACCTGGACTAGCGGGGGGAGCACAGATACGCAGTATTTT.

The sample holds a few counts of this clone. The chain carries TRBV5-1 and TRBJ1-1, with a possible D match to TRBD1 (6 bases). With 5 bases removed from V and 4 bases from J, the gap between germline ends came to 18 bases. Germline loops: CDR1 SGHRS, CDR2 YFSETQ. The CDR3 runs to 15 residues. CDR3 region: CASRAGAAFGTEAFF. The CDR3 region has the DNA TGCGCCAGCAGGGCAGGGGCCGCTTTTGGCACTGAAGCTTTCTTT.

The chain links TRBV7-2 to TRBJ2-1; weak D call: TRBD2 (5 bases). The germline gives CDR1 SGHTA, CDR2 FQGNSA. The CDR3 spans 12 residues. Trimming cost V 1 base and J 10 bases, with 8 bases left between them. The CDR3 protein is CASSLDSGEQFF. CDR3 sequence (DNA): TGTGCCAGCAGCTTAGATTCGGGGGAGCAGTTCTTC. Complete variable domain (other parts from reference TRBV7-2 and TRBJ2-1): GAGVSQSPSNKVTEKGKDVELRCDPISGHTALYWYRQSLGQGLEFLIYFQGNSAPDKSGLPSDRFSAERTGGSVSTLTIQRTQQEDSAVYLCASSLDSGEQFFGPGTRLTVL.

This clone was picked up one time. V and J are TRBV10-3 and TRBJ2-3; D is perhaps TRBD1 (6 bases). Germline-derived CDR1 and CDR2 are ENHRY and SYGVKD. V lost 10 bases and J 5 bases, leaving 16 bases between the germline ends. The CDR3 consists of 13 residues. The CDR3 reads CATGRGGRDTQYF. Written as DNA, the CDR3 is TGTGCCACCGGGCGAGGGGGAAGAGATACGCAGTATTTT.

This chain connects TRBV7-7 to TRBJ1-1; D remains unclear. The CDR3 is made up of 13 amino acids. Germline V gives CDR1 SSHAT, CDR2 FNYEAQ (reference sequence). V lost 8 bases, J lost 2 bases, and 12 bases lay in between. The CDR3 DNA sequence: TGTGCCAGCTCACCCAGGTTAAACACTGAAGCTTTCTTT. Translation gives CASSPRLNTEAFF.

The chain uses TRBV19 and TRBJ1-2; perhaps TRBD1 as D (6 bases). The CDR3 has 14 residues. In germline, CDR1 is LNHDA, CDR2 SQIVND (reference sequence). Between the trimmed V and J ends, which lost 6 bases and 4 bases, there was a span of 15 bases. CDR3 loop: CASSPGGTIYGYTF. The CDR3 nucleotides are TGTGCCAGTAGCCCGGGGGGGACAATCTATGGCTACACCTTC. Full variable domain (remainder filled in from reference TRBV19 and TRBJ1-2): DGGITQSPKYLFRKEGQNVTLSCEQNLNHDAMYWYRQDPGQGLRLIYYSQIVNDFQKGDIAEGYSVSREKKESFPLTVTSAQKNPTAFYLCASSPGGTIYGYTFGSGTRLTVV.

Only a few counts were recorded for this clone. The rearrangement links TRBV6-5 to TRBJ2-1, with 7 bases fitting TRBD1. The CDR3 has 15 residues. J lost 5 bases, V lost 2 bases, and 6 bases had no gene match. CDR1 is MNHEY, CDR2 SVGAGI, per germline. The CDR3 sequence is CASSYRGGSHNEQFF. The DNA for the CDR3 is TGTGCCAGCAGTTACAGAGGGGGCTCACACAATGAGCAGTTCTTC.

This clone came up a few times. The V and J genes are TRBV29-1 and TRBJ1-2, with TRBD1 matching over 7 bases. The CDR3 spans 17 residues. After removal of 4 bases from V and 7 bases from J, the junction contained 21 bases not matched to a gene. The germline V gene has CDR1 SQVTM and CDR2 ANQGSEA. The CDR3 is CSVGSSQQGDRQVGYTF. CDR3 nucleotide sequence: TGCAGCGTTGGAAGCTCACAGCAGGGGGACCGCCAAGTTGGCTACACCTTC.

This rearrangement joins TRBV27 to TRBJ1-1; no firm D call. V shed 7 bases and J shed 4 bases, with 13 bases lying between them. CDR3 length: 13 amino acids. CDR1 and CDR2 (germline): MNHEY, SMNVEV (reference sequence). The CDR3 sequence: CASTTLAGTEAFF. CDR3 DNA: TGTGCCAGCACCACCCTGGCAGGCACTGAAGCTTTCTTT.

This clone was found once. V gene TRBV7-9 combines with J gene TRBJ1-2; D gene uncertain. This CDR3 contains 12 residues. Germline V lookup: CDR1 SEHNR, CDR2 FQNEAQ (reference sequence). Trimming cost V 5 bases and J 8 bases, with 12 bases left between them. This chain's CDR3 is CASSPTWEGYTF. The CDR3 DNA sequence: TGTGCCAGCAGCCCAACTTGGGAGGGCTACACCTTC.

The chain uses TRBV4-1 and TRBJ2-1, with no clear D. The CDR3 has 13 amino acids. CDR1 is MGHRA, CDR2 YSYEKL, per germline. V lost 4 bases and J 4 bases, leaving 8 bases between the germline ends. The CDR3 coding sequence is TGCGCCAGCAGCCCCACGAGATACAATGAGCAGTTCTTC. As protein: CASSPTRYNEQFF.

This clone was detected a few times. The rearrangement joins TRBV3-1 (or the pseudogene TRBV3-2) to TRBJ1-6; D gene unclear. The CDR3 length is 14 residues. In germline, CDR1 is LGHDT, CDR2 YNNKEL (reference sequence). V dropped 4 bases and J dropped 1 base, with 5 bases sitting between them. The DNA for the CDR3 is TGTGCCAGCAGCCCGGGGTCCTATAATTCACCCCTCCACTTT. It is translated as CASSPGSYNSPLHF.

In this sample, this clone turned up a few times. V gene TRBV2 combines with J gene TRBJ2-2, with D possibly TRBD2 on 6 matching bases. The CDR3 is made up of 16 amino acids. Germline V CDR1 and CDR2: SNHLY, FYNNEI. The ends were cut back, 6 bases at V and 4 bases at J, with 18 bases in the middle. CDR3 in amino acids: CASSEQGGLPTGELFF. The DNA for the CDR3 is TGTGCCAGCAGCGAGCAGGGAGGACTCCCCACCGGGGAGCTGTTTTTT.

The chain uses TRBV28 and TRBJ2-7, with 7 bases identical to TRBD2. Germline CDR1 is MDHEN and CDR2 is SYDVKM. The CDR3 consists of 16 residues. The V and J ends lost 4 bases and 4 bases, in that order; junction bases with no gene match: 13. Here the CDR3 DNA reads TGTGCCAGCAGTTCATACGGGGAGGGAGGGAGGTACGAGCAGTACTTC. Translating gives CASSSYGEGGRYEQYF.

The rearrangement uses TRBV14 and TRBJ2-5; 9 nucleotides agree with TRBD1. With 7 bases clipped from V and 6 bases from J, the junction kept 9 bases outside the gene matches. This CDR3 region has 14 residues. Germline CDR1 and CDR2: SGHDN and FVKESK. CDR3 in DNA: TGTGCCAGCAACGAACAGGGGGCGCATAAGACCCAGTACTTC. It translates to CASNEQGAHKTQYF.